These 5 T cell receptor beta chains were sequenced from one sample in a study of T-cell reconstitution after alpha-beta-depleted transplantation in children. Preparation of the TCRbeta library used unique molecular identifiers. TCRdb reprocessed the PCR reads via MiXCR and lists one record per CDR3 protein. The sample contains about 200,000 distinct CDR3 sequences, 5.5% to 7% of which appear only once. Sequencing was performed on PBMCs, taken before TCRalphabeta/CD19-depleted stem cell transplant. Every receptor here comes from a boy younger than 10 with acute lymphoblastic leukemia, due to receive a stem cell transplant.

This clonotype appeared a few times. This chain connects TRBV5-1 to TRBJ2-1, with 9 bases that match TRBD1. The CDR3 is made up of 15 amino acids. The germline V gene encodes CDR1 SGHRS and CDR2 YFSETQ. V was clipped by 0 bases and J by 8 bases; unmatched bases: 6. The CDR3 coding sequence is TGCGCCAGCAGCTTGGCTGTACAGGGGGCCGATGAGCAGTTCTTC. It translates to CASSLAVQGADEQFF.

The table lists this clonotype with many counts. The chain recombines TRBV27 with TRBJ2-2; perhaps TRBD1 as D (5 bases). This CDR3 region has 13 residues. V lost 5 bases to trimming and J lost 7 bases, with 11 bases between them. Germline V gene data show CDR1 as MNHEY and CDR2 as SMNVEV (reference sequence). The DNA for the CDR3 is TGTGCCAGCAGTGGAAGCGACAGCGGGGAGCTGTTTTTT. It specifies CASSGSDSGELFF.

There are many counts of this clonotype. This sequence joins TRBV4-2 and TRBJ2-5, with TRBD2 matching over 8 bases. The CDR3 totals 19 residues. V shed 1 base and J 0 bases; nucleotides not matched to a gene: 13. The V gene's germline CDR1 is LGHNA and CDR2 YNFKEQ. The CDR3 DNA follows: TGTGCCAGCAGCCAAGGCGGCGGCGTTAGCGGGGCTTACCAAGAGACCCAGTACTTC. Encoded protein: CASSQGGGVSGAYQETQYF.

This clonotype was seen at least ten times. This chain links TRBV5-6 with TRBJ2-1; possible D gene TRBD2, 5 bases. V was clipped by 3 bases and J by 11 bases, with 15 bases between them. The CDR3 has 13 residues. Germline V gene sequence: CDR1 SGHDT, CDR2 YYEEEE. In nucleotides, the CDR3 is TGTGCCAGCAGCTCACAAAGCGGCCCAAAGCAGTTCTTC. Its translation is CASSSQSGPKQFF.

This chain uses TRBV6-2 or TRBV6-3 with TRBJ2-5; no firm D call. The V end was cut by 7 bases, the J end by 4 bases, with 7 bases between. Germline V gives CDR1 MNHEY, CDR2 SVGEGT. The CDR3 contains 11 residues. The CDR3 protein is CASKAPETQYF. The CDR3 coding sequence is TGTGCCAGCAAGGCGCCAGAGACCCAGTACTTC.